What follows is one T cell receptor (beta chain) and its context. The antigen is undetermined. Trimming stripped 1 base from V and 11 bases from J, with 18 bases between. CDR3 size: 14 residues. Per the germline V gene, CDR1 is PRHDT and CDR2 is FYEKMQ (reference sequence). This PCR relied on a set of 60 Vbeta primers and 13 Jbeta primers. Sequenced by immunoSEQ multiplex PCR; TCRdb stores in-frame clones only, minus some. The repertoire has about 180,000 clones, around three quarters of them found once; the top ten carry about 0.72%. The sample originates from a study of cytomegalovirus exposure and HLA in healthy donors. Study in general: Clustering assigned about 76% of the approximately 400 genotyped donors to the Caucasian-associated ancestry cluster. General study results and limits: The investigators catalogued 150 to 200 TCR beta chains as cytomegalovirus-associated. It was taken for granted in presence/absence analyses that sequencing depth across donors was roughly uniform. In a later analysis, a missense DCLRE1C variant was linked to TCR beta V- and J-gene trimming.

The TCR originated in a woman aged 40 to 55 in good health and CMV-seronegative. The sequenced sample consisted of PBMCs. V gene TRBV13 combines with J gene TRBJ2-7; TRBD1 is a possible D gene (5 bases). The CDR3 DNA reads as TGTGCCAGCAGCTTAGTACAGGCAGGGCGTAAAAAGTACTTC. The encoded protein is CASSLVQAGRKKYF.